One sample yielded the 23 T cell receptor beta chains listed below, sequenced in a study of OX40 agonist ivuxolimab in advanced cancers. TCRdb keeps only in-frame clones here, not all; method: immunoSEQ multiplex PCR. The data contain fewer than 80,000 clones, 75% to 85% of them singletons. This specimen was CD4+ or CD8+ T cells sorted from blood, taken in a trial of the OX40 agonist ivuxolimab. These receptors were taken from an adult with an advanced solid tumor such as melanoma, head and neck, liver or kidney cancer.

The chain employs TRBV27 and TRBJ1-1; D gene unclear. This CDR3 is 15 amino acids long. Trimming cost V 5 bases and J 8 bases, with 21 bases left between them. CDR1 and CDR2 from the germline V gene are MNHEY and SMNVEV (reference sequence). Here the CDR3 DNA reads TGTGCCAGCAGTCCGCTAAAGATAGGGAGGCCCGAAGCTTTCTTT. This sequence encodes CASSPLKIGRPEAFF.

This chain connects TRBV29-1 to TRBJ2-5; D unclear. CDR3 length equals 12 residues. CDR1 is SQVTM and CDR2 is ANQGSEA in the germline V gene. Deletions cut 6 bases from V and 2 bases from J, with 10 bases between. The CDR3, as DNA: TGCAGCGTCGGGCCCTCACAAGAGACCCAGTACTTC. Its translation: CSVGPSQETQYF.

The chain has TRBV6-5 and TRBJ1-2; tentative D call: TRBD1 (5 bases). Germline V gives CDR1 MNHEY, CDR2 SVGAGI. This CDR3 spans 15 amino acids. V shed 2 bases and J shed 0 bases, with 10 bases lying between them. The CDR3 protein is CASSYGGGTNYGYTF. The CDR3 nucleotides read TGTGCCAGCAGTTACGGTGGGGGTACTAACTATGGCTACACCTTC.

This clone was seen more than once but under ten times. The chain uses TRBV10-1 and TRBJ2-1; the match to TRBD1 covers 10 bases. V was pared by 6 bases and J by 8 bases, with 10 bases of the junction left unmatched. CDR1 is WNHNN, CDR2 SYGVQD, per germline (reference sequence). The CDR3 consists of 15 residues. The CDR3: CASSSGQGVTDEQFF. CDR3 sequence (DNA): TGCGCCAGCAGCTCCGGACAGGGGGTTACGGATGAGCAGTTCTTC.

V gene TRBV7-2 combines with J gene TRBJ2-7; 9 bases match TRBD1. The CDR3 sequence is 15 residues long. Germline-derived CDR1 and CDR2 are SGHTA and FQGNSA. After removal of 6 bases from V and 3 bases from J, the junction contained 9 bases not matched to a gene. In DNA, the CDR3 is TGTGCCAGCAGTTCCCCCGGGACAGGGAACTACGAGCAGTACTTC. Translated: CASSSPGTGNYEQYF.

The chain uses TRBV6-5 and TRBJ1-5; the D is unclear. CDR1 and CDR2 from the germline V gene are MNHEY and SVGAGI. There are 13 residues in the CDR3. V was cut by 4 bases and J by 7 bases, with 11 bases left in between. CDR3 residues: CASSSLGRQPQHF. The CDR3 DNA sequence: TGTGCCAGCAGTTCCTTGGGTCGCCAGCCCCAGCATTTT.

This chain joins TRBV18 and TRBJ1-1; no reliable D call. Trimming removed 5 bases at V and 10 bases at J, with 14 bases between. Per germline, CDR1 KGHSH and CDR2 LQKENI. The CDR3 covers 12 residues. In DNA, the CDR3 is TGTGCCAGCTCAGGGCCGAGCCCCCCAGCTTTCTTT. The encoded protein is CASSGPSPPAFF.

The rearrangement links TRBV5-1 to TRBJ2-5, with TRBD2 as a possible D gene (5 bases). The CDR3 loop spans 14 amino acids. The V end was cut by 5 bases, the J end by 2 bases, with 13 bases between. From germline, CDR1 is SGHRS and CDR2 YFSETQ. The CDR3 DNA reads as TGCGCCAGCAGTTCAACGTCGGGGCAAGAGACCCAGTACTTC. The encoded protein is CASSSTSGQETQYF.

The V call is TRBV7-9, the J call TRBJ1-3; D is unresolved. This CDR3 is built from 15 residues. The V gene's germline CDR1 is SEHNR and CDR2 FQNEAQ (reference sequence). V lost 4 bases to trimming and J lost 0 bases, with 10 bases between them. The CDR3 reads CASSSQAASGNTIYF. CDR3 DNA: TGTGCCAGCAGCTCCCAAGCCGCCTCTGGAAACACCATATATTTT.

The chain joins TRBV4-3 to TRBJ1-5; D is possibly TRBD1 (5 bases). V was cut by 2 bases and J by 3 bases, with 11 bases left in between. In germline, CDR1 is LGHNA, CDR2 YSLEER. The CDR3 runs to 15 residues. The CDR3 DNA sequence: TGCGCCAGCAGCCAATCAGTGGGGACCAATCAGCCCCAGCATTTT. It is translated as CASSQSVGTNQPQHF.

This clone was picked up one time. This chain connects TRBV5-1 to TRBJ2-2; 7 nucleotides align to TRBD1. CDR1 SGHRS and CDR2 YFSETQ come from the germline V gene. V lost 5 bases, J lost 4 bases, and 8 bases stayed unmatched. This CDR3 has 15 amino acids. The CDR3, as DNA: TGCGCCAGCAGAGGGGGCTCGGGGTCCACCGGGGAGCTGTTTTTT. Encoded protein: CASRGGSGSTGELFF.

The V and J genes are TRBV7-8 and TRBJ2-5, with TRBD2 matching over 7 bases. The CDR3 length is 14 residues. V trimming: 5 bases; J trimming: 5 bases; junction bases outside the gene matches: 8. Germline loops: CDR1 SGHVS, CDR2 FQNEAQ. For the CDR3, the DNA is TGTGCCAGCAGCCCTGGCCCCGGGGGGGAGACCCAGTACTTC. Residues: CASSPGPGGETQYF.

The chain employs TRBV4-3 and TRBJ1-1; 7 bases are shared with TRBD1. This CDR3 is 16 amino acids long. After removal of 0 bases from V and 0 bases from J, the junction contained 4 bases not matched to a gene. Per germline, CDR1 LGHNA and CDR2 YSLEER. The CDR3, as DNA: TGCGCCAGCAGCCAAGAGGACAGGAGGTTGAACACTGAAGCTTTCTTT. Its protein product is CASSQEDRRLNTEAFF.

This clone was seen more than once but under ten times. The gene calls are TRBV5-4 and TRBJ2-7, with D possibly matching TRBD1 (6 bases). The V gene's germline CDR1 is SGHNT and CDR2 YYREEE (reference sequence). V lost 2 bases, J lost 7 bases, and 10 bases lay in between. The CDR3 extends over 12 amino acids. The CDR3 loop reads CASSFTGFEQYF. For the CDR3, the DNA is TGTGCCAGCAGCTTTACAGGGTTTGAGCAGTACTTC.

This clone was observed once. The chain links TRBV5-1 to TRBJ2-5; unclear D gene. Trimming removed 1 base at V and 4 bases at J, with 14 bases between. The CDR3 contains 15 residues. The germline CDR1 and CDR2 sequences are SGHRS and YFSETQ. The CDR3 nucleotides are TGCGCCAGCAGCTTGAGGCTAGTGGGCGGAGAGACCCAGTACTTC. Its translation is CASSLRLVGGETQYF.

This clone was seen more than once but under ten times. The chain combines TRBV5-1 with TRBJ2-7; TRBD1 agrees at 8 bases. The CDR3 contains 14 residues. Trimming removed 0 bases from V and 5 bases from J; junction bases left unmatched: 4. Germline CDR1 SGHRS, CDR2 YFSETQ. The CDR3, as DNA: TGCGCCAGCAGCTTGGGACAGGGGATGAACGAGCAGTACTTC. Translated: CASSLGQGMNEQYF.

The chain links TRBV15 to TRBJ1-2; a weak D match, TRBD1 (5 bases). The CDR3 sequence is 16 residues long. The germline V and J ends were trimmed by 0 bases and 4 bases, with 15 bases remaining between them. The germline CDR1 and CDR2 sequences are LNHNV and YYDKDF (reference sequence). CDR3 sequence (DNA): TGTGCCACCAGCAGAGAAAATGCAGGGTACGGCTATGGCTACACCTTC. This translates into CATSRENAGYGYGYTF.

V usage is TRBV5-4 and J usage is TRBJ1-2; TRBD1 is a possible D gene (5 bases). The CDR3 extends over 14 amino acids. V was clipped by 4 bases and J by 4 bases, with 14 bases between them. CDR1 is SGHNT and CDR2 is YYREEE in the germline V gene (reference sequence). Here the CDR3 reads CASSTGKGSYGYTF. The CDR3 nucleotides read TGTGCCAGCAGCACCGGCAAGGGGTCCTATGGCTACACCTTC.

V is TRBV6-6 and J is TRBJ2-5; D is ambiguous. Trimming removed 2 bases at V and 5 bases at J, with 3 bases between. Germline lookup yields CDR1 MNHNY and CDR2 SVGAGI (reference sequence). The CDR3 sequence is 11 residues long. The CDR3 bases are TGTGCCAGCAGTTACAGGGAGACCCAGTACTTC. Its protein is CASSYRETQYF.

CDR3 coding DNA: TGCGCCAGCAGCTTACAGGGTACTAACACTGAAGCTTTCTTT. Translated, it gives CASSLQGTNTEAFF. The chain is built from TRBV5-1 and TRBJ1-1; D perhaps matches TRBD1 (6 bases). The V end lost 2 bases, the J end lost 2 bases, and 10 bases lay between the germline ends. The germline CDR1 and CDR2 sequences are SGHRS and YFSETQ. The CDR3 covers 14 residues.

V gene TRBV18 combines with J gene TRBJ1-1, with TRBD1 matching 8 bases. The CDR3 covers 14 residues. With V trimmed by 3 bases and J by 6 bases, 6 bases remained unmatched. Germline CDR1 and CDR2: KGHSH and LQKENI. The DNA of the CDR3 is TGTGCCAGCTCACCTTGGCAGGGGGCCCCTGAAGCTTTCTTT. Protein sequence: CASSPWQGAPEAFF.

The chain links TRBV5-1 to TRBJ2-3; D may correspond to TRBD1 or TRBD2 (5 bases each). Between the trimmed V and J ends, which lost 4 bases and 2 bases, there was a span of 14 bases. Per the germline V gene, CDR1 is SGHRS and CDR2 is YFSETQ. The length of the CDR3 is 15 residues. The CDR3 coding sequence is TGCGCCAGCAGCCACCAGGGACCGAACACAGATACGCAGTATTTT. This gives the protein CASSHQGPNTDTQYF.

This chain connects TRBV5-1 to TRBJ2-3, with D unresolved. Germline V gene data show CDR1 as SGHRS and CDR2 as YFSETQ. Trimming removed 0 bases from V and 4 bases from J, with 3 bases in between. The CDR3 totals 12 residues. The CDR3 DNA is TGCGCCAGCAGCTTGGACGCAGATACGCAGTATTTT. Translated, it gives CASSLDADTQYF.